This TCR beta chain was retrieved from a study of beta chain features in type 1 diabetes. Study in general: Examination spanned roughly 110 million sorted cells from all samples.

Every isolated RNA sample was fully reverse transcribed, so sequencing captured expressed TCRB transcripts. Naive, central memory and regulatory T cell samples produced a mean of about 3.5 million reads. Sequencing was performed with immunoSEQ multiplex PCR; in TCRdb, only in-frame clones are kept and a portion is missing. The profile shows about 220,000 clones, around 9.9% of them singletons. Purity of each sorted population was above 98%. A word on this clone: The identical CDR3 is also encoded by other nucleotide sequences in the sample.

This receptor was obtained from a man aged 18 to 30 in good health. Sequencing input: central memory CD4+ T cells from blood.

The CDR3 region has the DNA TGCGCCAGCAGCCCAGACGGAAACTACGAGCAGTACTTC. Translating it yields CASSPDGNYEQYF. The genes are TRBV5-1 and TRBJ2-7; D is unclear. Looked up from germline, CDR1 is SGHRS and CDR2 is YFSETQ. V was trimmed by 4 bases and J by 3 bases, leaving 11 bases between them. The length of the CDR3 is 13 residues.